The next 6 T cell receptor beta chains were all read from a single sample in a study of cytomegalovirus exposure and HLA in healthy donors. The PCR made use of 60 Vbeta and 13 Jbeta primers. Libraries were prepared by immunoSEQ multiplex PCR; TCRdb keeps only in-frame clonotypes and omits some of them. The sample lists about 140,000 clones; roughly 73% were seen once. Sequenced input: PBMCs. These TCRs come from a female donor in good health and CMV-seronegative.

The rearrangement uses TRBV13 and TRBJ2-7; perhaps TRBD1 as D (5 bases). V was pared by 2 bases and J by 0 bases, with 8 bases between. Per the germline V gene, CDR1 is PRHDT and CDR2 is FYEKMQ (reference sequence). The CDR3 is 14 residues long. CDR3 residues: CASSLRQGSYEQYF. The CDR3 nucleotides read TGTGCCAGCAGCTTACGGCAGGGCTCCTACGAGCAGTACTTC.

The chain carries TRBV7-3 and TRBJ2-3; tentative D call: TRBD2 (5 bases). Deletions cut 3 bases from V and 2 bases from J, with 9 bases between. CDR1 and CDR2 from the germline V gene are SGHTA and FQGTGA. This CDR3 spans 14 amino acids. CDR3 amino acids: CASSFERLTDTQYF. DNA of the CDR3: TGTGCCAGCAGCTTCGAGCGGCTCACAGATACGCAGTATTTT.

The sample holds a few counts of this clone. The chain couples TRBV9 to TRBJ2-7, with 9 bases lining up with TRBD1. The junction had 10 bases not matched to a gene; V was cut back by 3 bases and J by 3 bases. This CDR3 has 16 amino acids. Germline values: CDR1 SGDLS, CDR2 YYNGEE. This CDR3 is CASSAHGTGIIYEQYF. Written as DNA, the CDR3 is TGTGCCAGCAGCGCCCACGGGACAGGGATCATCTACGAGCAGTACTTC.

The chain combines TRBV9 with TRBJ2-5, with no clear D. The ends were cut back, 1 base at V and 1 base at J, with 8 bases in the middle. The CDR3 has 14 residues. The V gene's germline CDR1 is SGDLS and CDR2 YYNGEE. The CDR3 DNA sequence: TGTGCCAGCAGCGTACAGGCCATCCAAGAGACCCAGTACTTC. Its protein is CASSVQAIQETQYF.

V is TRBV9 and J is TRBJ2-3; possible D gene TRBD2, 5 bases. CDR1 and CDR2 (germline): SGDLS, YYNGEE. V was clipped by 0 bases and J by 5 bases, with 13 bases between them. The CDR3 runs to 15 residues. The chain's CDR3 is CASSVGGLKGDTQYF. CDR3 nucleotide sequence: TGTGCCAGCAGCGTAGGTGGACTGAAGGGAGATACGCAGTATTTT.

The chain is built from TRBV9 and TRBJ2-3, with a possible D match to TRBD2 (5 bases). The CDR3 is 16 residues long. V lost 0 bases, J lost 0 bases, and 11 bases lay in between. Germline V gene lookup returns CDR1 SGDLS and CDR2 YYNGEE. The CDR3 bases are TGTGCCAGCAGCGTAGAGGCGGGCACTAGCACAGATACGCAGTATTTT. Its translation: CASSVEAGTSTDTQYF.